This TCR beta chain was captured by sequencing in a study of patients and donors after allogeneic stem cell transplantation. V lost 4 bases and J lost 6; bases outside the gene matches: 1. The V gene's germline CDR1 is ENHRY and CDR2 SYGVKD. CDR3 size: 14 residues. The table lists this clonotype with a few counts. TCRdb recomputed calls from the RT-PCR reads with MiXCR, one row per CDR3 protein. The repertoire holds approximately 160,000 distinct CDR3 sequences, around 28% seen once, with less than 3.5% in the top ten. What was sequenced was blood, either unsorted or a sorted T cell fraction (not recorded which). This chain uses TRBV10-3 with TRBJ2-1; TRBD2 agrees at 12 bases. The source of this sequence is a human donor who was either an allogeneic HSCT recipient or a stem cell or donor lymphocyte infusion donor (not recorded which). It is not recorded whose cells these are; they may come from a transplant donor. The DNA of the CDR3 is TGTGCCATCAGTGGGACTAGCGGGACCAATGAGCAGTTCTTC. Translating it yields CAISGTSGTNEQFF.